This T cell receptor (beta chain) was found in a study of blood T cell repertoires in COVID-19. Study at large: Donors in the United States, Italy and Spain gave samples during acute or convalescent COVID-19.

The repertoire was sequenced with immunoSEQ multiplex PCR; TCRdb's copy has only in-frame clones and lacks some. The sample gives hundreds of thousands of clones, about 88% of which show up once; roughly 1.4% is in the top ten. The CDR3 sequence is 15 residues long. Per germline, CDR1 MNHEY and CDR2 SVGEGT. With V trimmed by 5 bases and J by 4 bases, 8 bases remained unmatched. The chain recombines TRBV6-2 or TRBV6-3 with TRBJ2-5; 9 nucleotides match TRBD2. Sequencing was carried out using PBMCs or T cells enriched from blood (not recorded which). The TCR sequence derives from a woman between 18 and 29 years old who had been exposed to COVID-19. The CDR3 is CASSPGGSGGETQYF. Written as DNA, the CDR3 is TGTGCCAGCAGTCCCGGAGGTAGCGGGGGAGAGACCCAGTACTTC.